Listed below are T cell receptor beta chains from one sample, sequenced in a study of cytomegalovirus exposure and HLA in healthy donors. Using immunoSEQ multiplex PCR, the repertoire was profiled, and TCRdb retains in-frame clones only, with some absent. The sample lists about 180,000 clones, 85% seen once, with 1% in the top ten. The sample taken for sequencing was PBMCs. These receptors all come from a boy between 2 and 10 years old in good health and CMV-seronegative. The CDR3 runs from the conserved cysteine through the conserved F or W. D genes are given only for firm matches. Size tells how often a clone was seen (once, few, many) or the class of an expanded clone, and some rows leave it out.

>TRBJ2-3|few|TRBV27|TRBD2
TGTGCCAGCAGTTTATTCGGGGGAGGGACGAAAGATACGCAGTATTTT
CASSLFGGGTKDTQYF
>TRBJ1-6|NA|TRBV28|TRBD1
TGTGCCAGCAGGGCAGGGGGCGTTTCACCCCTCCACTTT
CASRAGGVSPLHF
>TRBJ2-7|NA|TRBV5-1|TRBD1
TGCGCCAGCAACCCGGGACAGGGGGCCTACGAGCAGTACTTC
CASNPGQGAYEQYF
>TRBJ1-1|NA|TRBV6-5|NA
TGTGCCAGCATTCGAGCCGGGACACCGAACACTGAAGCTTTCTTT
CASIRAGTPNTEAFF
>TRBJ2-2|NA|TRBV6-6|NA
TGTGCCAGCAGTTCCGCCGGGGGGAACACCGGGGAGCTGTTTTTT
CASSSAGGNTGELFF
>TRBJ2-6|NA|TRBV6-1|NA
TGTGCCAGCAGCCAAGCAGGGGCCAACGTCCTGACTTTC
CASSQAGANVLTF
>TRBJ1-1|NA|TRBV5-4|TRBD1
TGTGCCAGCACCCCGGGACAGTGGAACACTGAAGCTTTCTTT
CASTPGQWNTEAFF
>TRBJ1-2|NA|TRBV4-1|NA
TGCGCCAGCAGCCAACCCGCAGAATCTAACTATGGCTACACCTTC
CASSQPAESNYGYTF
>TRBJ2-1|NA|TRBV5-8|TRBD2
TGTGCCAGCAGCTTTACGGGACTAGCGGGGAAATCCTACAATGAGCAGTTCTTC
CASSFTGLAGKSYNEQFF
>TRBJ2-1|NA|TRBV4-1|NA
TGCGCCAGCAGCCGACGAGGAGAGGGTCGGGCGTTGGGGTACAATGAGCAGTTCTTC
CASSRRGEGRALGYNEQFF
>TRBJ1-3|few|TRBV2|NA
TGTGCCAGCAGTGAAGCGCTTCTCTCAGGCTCTGGAAACACCATATATTTT
CASSEALLSGSGNTIYF
>TRBJ1-2|NA|TRBV7-9|NA
TGTGCCAGCAGCTTCCGGGACTTTGGCTATGGCTACACCTTC
CASSFRDFGYGYTF
>TRBJ2-2|NA|TRBV11-2|NA
TGTGCCAGCAGGTTACGGTCGAACACCGGGGAGCTGTTTTTT
CASRLRSNTGELFF
>TRBJ2-5|NA|TRBV5-4|NA
TGTGCCAGCAGCCATGGACAGCAAGAGACCCAGTACTTC
CASSHGQQETQYF
>TRBJ2-1|NA|TRBV10-2|TRBD2
TGCGCCAGCACTGAGAAATTTAGCGGGAGGGCCTGTGAGCAGTTCTTC
CASTEKFSGRACEQFF
>TRBJ2-2|NA|TRBV28|TRBD1
TGTGCCAGCAGAGTGCTATGGACAGGGGGCTTAAAGACCGGGGAGCTGTTTTTT
CASRVLWTGGLKTGELFF
>TRBJ1-2|few|TRBV5-5|NA
TGTGCCAGCAGCTTGGTTAAGGGGGACTATGGCTACACCTTC
CASSLVKGDYGYTF
>TRBJ2-3|few|TRBV11-1|NA
TGTGCCAGCAGCCAAGCGAGCGCTACGCAGTATTTT
CASSQASATQYF
>TRBJ2-3|NA|TRBV5-1|NA
TGCGCCAGCAACCCTCGCGGTGGGGGGGATACGCAGTATTTT
CASNPRGGGDTQYF
>TRBJ2-3|NA|TRBV7-9|TRBD2
TGTGCCAGCAGCCTAGGACTAGCACAGCAGTATTTT
CASSLGLAQQYF
>TRBJ2-7|few|TRBV7-3|TRBD1
TGTGCCAGCAGCTTAGGGGACAGGGCGACCTACGAGCAGTACTTC
CASSLGDRATYEQYF
>TRBJ1-1|NA|TRBV6-1|NA
TGTGCCAGCACCCGACACCTGAACACTGAAGCTTTCTTT
CASTRHLNTEAFF
>TRBJ1-5|NA|TRBV28|TRBD1
TGTGCCAGCAGGACGACAGGGGTTGGACAGCCCCAGCATTTT
CASRTTGVGQPQHF
>TRBJ2-1|few|TRBV28|TRBD1
TGTGCCAGCAGTTCCCTCGACGGGACAGTCTACAATGAGCAGTTCTTC
CASSSLDGTVYNEQFF
>TRBJ1-5|NA|TRBV5-1|NA
TGCGCCAGCAGCTTGATTTTTCGGGGAGTTAGCAATCAGCCCCAGCATTTT
CASSLIFRGVSNQPQHF
>TRBJ2-1|once|TRBV2|TRBD2
TGTGCCAGCTTTAACTCGCGGGGGACTTACAATGAGCAGTTCTTC
CASFNSRGTYNEQFF
>TRBJ2-3|NA|TRBV4-2|NA
TGTGCCAGCAGCTCCGGTACAGGGAAGGGCACAGATACGCAGTATTTT
CASSSGTGKGTDTQYF
>TRBJ2-1|few|TRBV2|NA
TGTGCCAGCTCTTCGTCTGAGCAGTTCTTC
CASSSSEQFF
>TRBJ2-1|NA|TRBV4-1|NA
TGCGCCAGCAGCCAAGATAAGCGGAGGGGGGGAAATGAGCAGTTCTTC
CASSQDKRRGGNEQFF
>TRBJ2-1|NA|TRBV6-1|TRBD2
TGTGCCAGCAGTGGGCGGGGGGCCTCTTATAATGAGCAGTTCTTC
CASSGRGASYNEQFF
>TRBJ1-2|NA|TRBV7-3|NA
TGTGCCAGCAGCTTAAACACGGGCTATGGCTACACCTTC
CASSLNTGYGYTF
>TRBJ1-1|NA|TRBV19|NA
TGTGCCAGTGGGCCAGGACAGATGAACACTGAAGCTTTCTTT
CASGPGQMNTEAFF
>TRBJ2-6|NA|TRBV13|TRBD1
TGTGCCAGCAGCCCTAGGGGGCTTGGGGCCAACGTCCTGACTTTC
CASSPRGLGANVLTF
>TRBJ1-6|NA|TRBV27|TRBD1
TGTGCCAGCAGTCCCGGGACAGGGGCGGGCTCACCCCTCCACTTT
CASSPGTGAGSPLHF
>TRBJ2-1|NA|TRBV30|TRBD2
TGTGCCTGGAGTGTGGTGGGAGGGCCGGGTCGGGGGTTCTTC
CAWSVVGGPGRGFF
>TRBJ1-1|once|TRBV19|TRBD1
TGTGCCAGTAAGGCGACAGGGGTGATTGGCACTGAAGCTTTCTTT
CASKATGVIGTEAFF
>TRBJ2-3|NA|TRBV28|NA
TGTGCCAGCACTTCCCCCTTAGGGGTTACAGATACGCAGTATTTT
CASTSPLGVTDTQYF
>TRBJ2-7|NA|TRBV29-1|TRBD1
TGCAGCGCCCGGACAGGAACCTACGAGCAGTACTTC
CSARTGTYEQYF
>TRBJ2-7|NA|TRBV28|NA
TGTGCCAGCAGGTGGGGCACAAAACCTTCCTACGAGCAGTACTTC
CASRWGTKPSYEQYF
>TRBJ2-2|NA|TRBV7-9|NA
TGTGCCAGCAGCTCCAGGGGGGCCGGGGAGCTGTTTTTT
CASSSRGAGELFF
>TRBJ1-6|NA|TRBV2|NA
TGTGCCAGCAGTGAAAGAGGAGGTAATTCACCCCTCCACTTT
CASSERGGNSPLHF
>TRBJ1-2|NA|TRBV7-9|NA
TGTGCCAGCAGCTTAGAACCCGGGATCGCGGTCTATGGCTACACCTTC
CASSLEPGIAVYGYTF
>TRBJ1-1|few|TRBV18|NA
TGTGCCAGCTCACCGACCCCCGGGGATTTAAATGGGAACACTGAAGCTTTCTTT
CASSPTPGDLNGNTEAFF
>TRBJ2-3|NA|TRBV6-1|TRBD2
TGTGCCAGCAGTGCCCTATCGGGGGGGGCCGGCGATACGCAGTATTTT
CASSALSGGAGDTQYF
>TRBJ2-3|few|TRBV11-1|TRBD2
TGTGCCAGCAGCACTTGGGAAGCGGGGGCGAGCACAGATACGCAGTATTTT
CASSTWEAGASTDTQYF
>TRBJ1-5|NA|TRBV19|NA
TGTGCCAGTAGTCAAACCGGCAGGGTAGTCAATCAGCCCCAGCATTTT
CASSQTGRVVNQPQHF
>TRBJ2-1|NA|TRBV6-4|TRBD1
TGTGCCAGCAGTACGGACAGGGGAAATGAGCAGTTCTTC
CASSTDRGNEQFF
>TRBJ1-5|NA|TRBV6-1|NA
TGTGCCAGCAGAGGGACTGAATATAGCAATCAGCCCCAGCATTTT
CASRGTEYSNQPQHF
>TRBJ2-3|NA|TRBV5-1|NA
TGCGCCAGCAGCTTGGGGCAGGTTGCTAGCACAGATACGCAGTATTTT
CASSLGQVASTDTQYF
>TRBJ1-3|NA|TRBV9|NA
TGTGCCAGCAGCGTAGACAGGGTCTCTGGAAACACCATATATTTT
CASSVDRVSGNTIYF
>TRBJ2-3|NA|TRBV5-1|TRBD2
TGCGCCAGCAGCTTGGGGGGTCGGCGGGGGGGCCGAGCAGATACGCAGTATTTT
CASSLGGRRGGRADTQYF
>TRBJ2-3|NA|TRBV13|NA
TGTGCCAGCACGGGCGGGTACACAGATACGCAGTATTTT
CASTGGYTDTQYF